These 21 T cell receptor beta chains originate from one sample sequenced in a study of T-cell reconstitution after alpha-beta-depleted transplantation in children. The TCRbeta library was prepared with unique molecular identifiers. TCRdb reanalysed the PCR reads using MiXCR and keeps one entry per CDR3 protein. This repertoire shows some 15,000 distinct CDR3 sequences, 5.1% found once; its top ten account for 6.5% to 8.5%. Sequencing used PBMCs, obtained before TCRalphabeta/CD19-depleted stem cell transplant. The receptors were sampled from a boy between 10 and 17 years old with acute lymphoblastic leukemia, due to receive a stem cell transplant.

The chain has TRBV5-5 and TRBJ2-7; D is ambiguous. V was cut by 9 bases and J by 3 bases, with 13 bases left in between. CDR1 is SGHKS and CDR2 is YYEKEE in the germline V gene (reference sequence). CDR3 length: 12 amino acids. The CDR3 nucleotides are TGTGCCATCGGCTCTGGGCTCTACGAGCAGTACTTC. This sequence encodes CAIGSGLYEQYF.

The table lists this clonotype with a few counts. V gene TRBV6-5 combines with J gene TRBJ1-4, with 7 bases lining up with TRBD1. CDR1 is MNHEY and CDR2 is SVGAGI in the germline V gene. V shed 5 bases and J 8 bases; nucleotides not matched to a gene: 17. The CDR3 is 17 amino acids. CDR3 region: CASSPQPFSQGNEKLFF. The CDR3 nucleotides read TGTGCCAGCAGTCCCCAACCGTTTTCACAGGGGAACGAAAAACTGTTTTTT.

This clonotype qualifies as medium-sized (0.01 to 0.1%). The V call is TRBV4-3, the J call TRBJ2-2, with D maybe TRBD1 (5 bases). The length of the CDR3 is 17 residues. CDR1 and CDR2 from the germline V gene are LGHNA and YSLEER. V was trimmed by 0 bases and J by 3 bases, leaving 14 bases between them. The CDR3 DNA reads as TGCGCCAGCAGCCAAGAGGGGTATCAGGGCTACACCGGGGAGCTGTTTTTT. It is translated as CASSQEGYQGYTGELFF.

At least ten counts were recorded for this clonotype. J is TRBJ1-4 and V is TRBV6-6; no firm D call. The germline V and J ends were trimmed by 0 bases and 5 bases, with 10 bases remaining between them. This CDR3 spans 15 amino acids. Germline V gene sequence: CDR1 MNHNY, CDR2 SVGAGI (reference sequence). The CDR3 loop is CASSYSLRWNEKLFF. CDR3 DNA sequence: TGTGCCAGCAGTTACTCCCTACGCTGGAATGAAAAACTGTTTTTT.

This clonotype was detected ten times or more. This chain joins TRBV2 and TRBJ2-3; 10 bases are shared with TRBD2. This CDR3 region has 18 residues. CDR1 and CDR2 (germline): SNHLY, FYNNEI. In DNA, the CDR3 is TGTACCTTCAGTCCCCCTTCTAGCGGGGGCCTCCCGGCAGATACGCAGTATTTT. It translates to CTFSPPSSGGLPADTQYF.

This sequence joins TRBV7-8 and TRBJ2-3; TRBD2 aligns across 8 bases. CDR1 and CDR2 from the germline V gene are SGHVS and FQNEAQ. The junction had 7 bases not matched to a gene; V was cut back by 4 bases and J by 1 base. This CDR3 region has 16 residues. The CDR3 loop is CASSSLAGRRTDTQYF. DNA for the CDR3: TGTGCCAGCAGCTCGTTAGCGGGACGCCGCACAGATACGCAGTATTTT.

The V call is TRBV30, the J call TRBJ2-7; no firm D call. Germline V CDR1 and CDR2: GTSNPN, SVGIG (reference sequence). Trimming cost V 0 bases and J 3 bases, with 9 bases left between them. The CDR3 spans 13 residues. The CDR3 DNA follows: TGTGCCTGGAGTGTGGTCAGAATCTACGAGCAGTACTTC. It encodes CAWSVVRIYEQYF.

This clonotype turned up a few times. The chain links TRBV9 to TRBJ1-1; tentative D call: TRBD1 (5 bases). V lost 4 bases, J lost 1 base, and 14 bases lay in between. CDR1 SGDLS and CDR2 YYNGEE come from the germline V gene. The CDR3 has 15 residues. In nucleotides, the CDR3 is TGTGCCAGCAGCCCCCGACAGTTCTCGAACACTGAAGCTTTCTTT. This translates into CASSPRQFSNTEAFF.

This clonotype rates as medium-sized. The gene calls are TRBV7-8 and TRBJ2-1; a possible D gene is TRBD1 (5 bases). This CDR3 spans 18 amino acids. Trimming cost V 3 bases and J 4 bases, with 22 bases left between them. Germline lookup yields CDR1 SGHVS and CDR2 FQNEAQ. DNA for the CDR3: TGTGCCAGCAGCTTCTTCGTTGGAAGCAGGGCGAATTACAATGAGCAGTTCTTC. Translating gives CASSFFVGSRANYNEQFF.

This clonotype was recorded at least ten times. The chain uses TRBV7-2 and TRBJ1-5; D remains ambiguous. V lost 3 bases to trimming and J lost 7 bases, with 10 bases between them. CDR1 and CDR2 from the germline V gene are SGHTA and FQGNSA. The CDR3 is 13 amino acids. The DNA for the CDR3 is TGTGCCAGCAGCTTGAGGGTGGGGCAGCCCCAGCATTTT. This encodes CASSLRVGQPQHF.

This clonotype was observed many times. This chain joins TRBV4-2 and TRBJ2-3, with 10 bases aligning to TRBD2. CDR3 size: 15 residues. V dropped 5 bases and J dropped 1; count of bases not matched to a gene: 3. Germline-derived CDR1 and CDR2 are LGHNA and YNFKEQ. DNA of the CDR3: TGTGCCAGCAGCGTCGGGACTAGCGGCACAGATACGCAGTATTTT. Translating it yields CASSVGTSGTDTQYF.

This clonotype was found many times. This sequence joins TRBV10-3 and TRBJ1-6; 7 bases line up with TRBD1. Germline CDR1 and CDR2: ENHRY and SYGVKD. The CDR3 sequence is 13 residues long. Losses at the gene ends were 10 bases for V and 2 bases for J; bases not matched to a gene: 2. CDR3 coding DNA: TGTGCCACCACAGGGGCCTATAATTCACCCCTCCACTTT. As protein: CATTGAYNSPLHF.

This clonotype is medium-sized within its sample. The chain carries TRBV10-3 and TRBJ2-5; 10 bases align to TRBD2. The ends lost 5 bases at V and 5 bases at J; junction bases unmatched: 5. CDR3 length equals 14 residues. Germline V lookup: CDR1 ENHRY, CDR2 SYGVKD. CDR3 bases: TGTGCCATCAGTACCCCTAGCGGGAGTGAGACCCAGTACTTC. Residues: CAISTPSGSETQYF.

In this sample, this clonotype is medium-sized (0.01 to 0.1%). This rearrangement joins TRBV4-3 to TRBJ2-7; no reliable D call. Germline V gene lookup returns CDR1 LGHNA and CDR2 YSLEER. This CDR3 contains 13 residues. V lost 4 bases, J lost 3 bases, and 10 bases lay in between. The DNA of the CDR3 is TGCGCCAGCAGCCCCGGATGGGGCTACGAGCAGTACTTC. Translation: CASSPGWGYEQYF.

This clonotype was counted many times. The V call is TRBV15, the J call TRBJ2-1; 7 bases are shared with TRBD2. Per the germline V gene, CDR1 is LNHNV and CDR2 is YYDKDF (reference sequence). V was pared by 4 bases and J by 3 bases, with 9 bases of the junction left unmatched. The CDR3 runs 16 residues. This CDR3 is CATSKPRGESYNEQFF. The CDR3 DNA reads TGTGCCACCAGCAAACCCCGGGGGGAAAGCTACAATGAGCAGTTCTTC.

Relative to its sample, this clonotype is medium-sized (0.01 to 0.1%). The CDR3 DNA sequence: TGCAGTGCTAGGACAGGGTTTGATTCACCCCTCCACTTT. Translated, it gives CSARTGFDSPLHF. The rearrangement joins TRBV20-1 to TRBJ1-6, with 7 bases identical to TRBD1. After removal of 3 bases from V and 8 bases from J, the junction contained 4 bases not matched to a gene. Looked up from germline, CDR1 is DFQATT and CDR2 is SNEGSKA (reference sequence). This CDR3 is 13 amino acids long.

The CDR3, as DNA: TGTGCCAGTAAGGACAGGGGGAACACTGAAGCTTTCTTT. Residues: CASKDRGNTEAFF. This chain uses TRBV19 with TRBJ1-1; 9 bases line up with TRBD1. The germline gives CDR1 LNHDA, CDR2 SQIVND (reference sequence). Trimming at V came to 7 bases and at J to 1 base, leaving 1 base not matched to a gene. The CDR3 extends over 13 amino acids.

Many counts were recorded for this clonotype. The V and J genes are TRBV11-2 and TRBJ2-5; the D gene is possibly TRBD2 (6 bases). The CDR3 has 15 amino acids. Germline lookup yields CDR1 SGHAT and CDR2 FQNNGV. V lost 5 bases and J 4 bases, leaving 17 bases between the germline ends. CDR3 bases: TGTGCCAGCAGCCCGAGCCTCCTCGGGGGAGAGACCCAGTACTTC. Translation gives CASSPSLLGGETQYF.

By share, this clonotype ranks as medium-sized. The gene calls are TRBV12-3 or TRBV12-4 and TRBJ1-2; tentatively, D is TRBD1 (5 bases). The germline V and J ends were trimmed by 5 bases and 10 bases, with 23 bases remaining between them. The CDR3 totals 15 residues. The CDR3 region is CASSLVRAYRDDYTF. CDR3 nucleotide sequence: TGTGCCAGCAGTCTCGTCAGGGCGTATCGGGACGACTACACCTTC.

Ten or more counts support this clonotype. The chain uses TRBV28 and TRBJ1-1; no reliable D call. Germline CDR1 and CDR2: MDHEN and SYDVKM. V lost 5 bases and J lost 7, with 17 bases in between. This CDR3 comprises 14 residues. The CDR3 loop reads CASSPHRQTLEAFF. The CDR3, as DNA: TGTGCCAGCAGTCCTCACCGACAAACCCTTGAAGCTTTCTTT.

This clonotype was seen many times. The rearrangement joins TRBV11-2 to TRBJ2-1; 8 bases line up with TRBD2. Germline V gives CDR1 SGHAT, CDR2 FQNNGV. The ends lost 1 base at V and 6 bases at J; junction bases unmatched: 2. The CDR3 runs 14 residues. This chain's CDR3 is CASSLGGTSNEQFF. CDR3 nucleotide sequence: TGTGCCAGCAGCTTAGGGGGGACTAGCAATGAGCAGTTCTTC.